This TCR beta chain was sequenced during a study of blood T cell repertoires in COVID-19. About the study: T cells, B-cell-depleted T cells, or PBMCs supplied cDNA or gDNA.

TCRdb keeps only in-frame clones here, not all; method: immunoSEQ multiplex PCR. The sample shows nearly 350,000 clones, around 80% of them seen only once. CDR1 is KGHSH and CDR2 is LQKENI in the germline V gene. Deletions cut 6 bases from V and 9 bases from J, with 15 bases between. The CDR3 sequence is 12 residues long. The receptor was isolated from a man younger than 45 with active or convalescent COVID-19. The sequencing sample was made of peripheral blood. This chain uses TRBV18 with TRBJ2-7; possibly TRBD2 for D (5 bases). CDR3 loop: CASSREEGGQYF. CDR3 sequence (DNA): TGTGCCAGCTCCCGCGAAGAAGGAGGGCAGTACTTC.